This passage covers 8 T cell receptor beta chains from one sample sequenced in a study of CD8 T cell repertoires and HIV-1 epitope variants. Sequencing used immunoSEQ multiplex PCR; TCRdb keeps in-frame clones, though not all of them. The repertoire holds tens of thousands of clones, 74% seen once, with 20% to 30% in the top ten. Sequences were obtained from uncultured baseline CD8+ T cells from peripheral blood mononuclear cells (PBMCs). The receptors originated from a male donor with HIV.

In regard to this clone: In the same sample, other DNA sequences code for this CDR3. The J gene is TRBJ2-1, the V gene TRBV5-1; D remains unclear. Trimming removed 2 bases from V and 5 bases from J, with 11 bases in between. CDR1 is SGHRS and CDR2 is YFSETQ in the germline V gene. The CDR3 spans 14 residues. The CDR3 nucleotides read TGCGCCAGCAGCTTTGGTAGCATCGACAATGAGCAGTTCTTC. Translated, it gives CASSFGSIDNEQFF.

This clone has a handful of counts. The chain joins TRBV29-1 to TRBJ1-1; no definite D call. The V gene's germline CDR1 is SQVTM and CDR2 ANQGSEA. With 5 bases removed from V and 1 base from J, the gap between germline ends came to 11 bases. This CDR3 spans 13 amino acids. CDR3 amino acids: CSVIGLTNTEAFF. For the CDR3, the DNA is TGCAGCGTTATTGGACTGACGAACACTGAAGCTTTCTTT.

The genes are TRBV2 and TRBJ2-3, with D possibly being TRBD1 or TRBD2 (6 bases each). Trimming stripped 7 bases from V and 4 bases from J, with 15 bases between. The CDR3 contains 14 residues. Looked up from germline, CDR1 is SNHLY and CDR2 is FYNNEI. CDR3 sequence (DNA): TGTGCCAGCAATGGGGGGCGAGACGCAGATACGCAGTATTTT. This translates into CASNGGRDADTQYF.

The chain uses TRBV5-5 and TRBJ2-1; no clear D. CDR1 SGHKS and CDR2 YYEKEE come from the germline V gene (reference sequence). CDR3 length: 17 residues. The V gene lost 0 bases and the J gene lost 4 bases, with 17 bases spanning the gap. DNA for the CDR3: TGTGCCAGCAGCTTGGTCCCAGCCTATTCCCTTTACAATGAGCAGTTCTTC. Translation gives CASSLVPAYSLYNEQFF. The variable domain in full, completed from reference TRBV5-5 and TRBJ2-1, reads DAGVTQSPTHLIKTRGQQVTLRCSPISGHKSVSWYQQVLGQGPQFIFQYYEKEERGRGNFPDRFSARQFPNYSSELNVNALLLGDSALYLCASSLVPAYSLYNEQFFGPGTRLTVL.

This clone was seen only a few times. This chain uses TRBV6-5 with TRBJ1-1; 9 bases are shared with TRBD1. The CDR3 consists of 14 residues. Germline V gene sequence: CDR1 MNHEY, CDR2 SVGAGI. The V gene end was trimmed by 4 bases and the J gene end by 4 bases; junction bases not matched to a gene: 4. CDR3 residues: CASSWGTGRTEAFF. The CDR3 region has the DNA TGTGCCAGCAGTTGGGGGACAGGGCGCACTGAAGCTTTCTTT.

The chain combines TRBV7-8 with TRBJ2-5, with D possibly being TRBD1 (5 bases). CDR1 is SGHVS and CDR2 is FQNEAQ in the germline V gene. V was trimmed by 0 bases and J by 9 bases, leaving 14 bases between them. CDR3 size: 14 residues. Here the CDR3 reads CASSLAPGHRAQYF. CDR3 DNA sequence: TGTGCCAGCAGCTTAGCCCCAGGGCATAGGGCCCAGTACTTC.

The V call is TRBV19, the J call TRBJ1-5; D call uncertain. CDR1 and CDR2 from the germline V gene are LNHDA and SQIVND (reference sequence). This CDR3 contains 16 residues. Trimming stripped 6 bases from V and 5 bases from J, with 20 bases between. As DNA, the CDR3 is TGTGCCAGTAGATCACTGGAAGGGCGAGATTATCAGCCCCAGCATTTT. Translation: CASRSLEGRDYQPQHF.

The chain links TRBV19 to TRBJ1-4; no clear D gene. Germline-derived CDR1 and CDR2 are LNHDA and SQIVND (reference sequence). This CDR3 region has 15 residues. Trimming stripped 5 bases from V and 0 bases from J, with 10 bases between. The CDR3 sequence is CASSRYFATNEKLFF. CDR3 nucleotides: TGTGCCAGTAGTCGGTACTTCGCAACTAATGAAAAACTGTTTTTT.